Shown below are 27 T cell receptor beta chains from a single sample sequenced in a study of identifying expanded T cells in peripheral blood. Method: immunoSEQ multiplex PCR; TCRdb's copy keeps in-frame clones and lacks some. Of around 100,000 clones in the sample, around nine tenths were seen once. Sample: blood. The receptors shown here come from a person between 18 and 75 years old in good health.

The genes are TRBV18 and TRBJ1-1, with a weak D call TRBD1 (5 bases). V was shortened by 6 bases and J by 5 bases, with 22 bases between the two germline ends. The CDR3 runs 16 residues. Germline CDR1 KGHSH, CDR2 LQKENI. The CDR3 reads CASSGSTAPLGTEAFF. In DNA form, the CDR3 reads TGTGCCAGCTCGGGTTCGACAGCCCCCTTGGGGACTGAAGCTTTCTTT. The whole variable domain, remainder taken from reference TRBV18 and TRBJ1-1, is NAGVMQNPRHLVRRRGQEARLRCSPMKGHSHVYWYRQLPEEGLKFMVYLQKENIIDESGMPKERFSAEFPKEGPSILRIQQVVRGDSAAYFCASSGSTAPLGTEAFFGQGTRLTVV.

V and J are TRBV5-6 and TRBJ2-5; 8 nucleotides match TRBD2. Trimming cost V 1 base and J 6 bases; bases outside gene matches: 11. Germline lookup yields CDR1 SGHDT and CDR2 YYEEEE. The CDR3 totals 16 residues. Here the CDR3 DNA reads TGTGCCAGCAGCTTGCGGGCGAGCGGGGGAGGGCAGACCCAGTACTTC. Protein sequence: CASSLRASGGGQTQYF.

This clone was observed once. V is TRBV7-2 and J is TRBJ2-1, with D hard to call. The CDR3 has 12 residues. V gave up 6 bases and J gave up 6 bases, with 9 bases separating them. Germline assignment: CDR1 SGHTA and CDR2 FQGNSA. CDR3 in amino acids: CASRLSRNEQFF. The CDR3 nucleotides are TGTGCCAGCAGACTCAGCCGCAATGAGCAGTTCTTC.

V usage is TRBV4-2 and J usage is TRBJ1-2; weak D call: TRBD1 (6 bases). Germline loops: CDR1 LGHNA, CDR2 YNFKEQ. The CDR3 is 14 residues long. Trimming pared 1 base from V and 3 bases from J, leaving 9 bases between. This chain's CDR3 is CASSQVRTDYGYTF. CDR3 in DNA: TGTGCCAGCAGCCAAGTGAGGACAGACTATGGCTACACCTTC.

The V and J genes are TRBV4-2 and TRBJ1-2; no clear D gene. Trimming removed 5 bases at V and 4 bases at J, with 8 bases between. The germline gives CDR1 LGHNA, CDR2 YNFKEQ. The CDR3 length is 12 residues. CDR3 sequence reads: CASSSTLYGYTF. The CDR3 DNA is TGTGCCAGCAGCTCCACCCTCTATGGCTACACCTTC.

CDR3 region: CASLYPGTGELFF. As DNA, the CDR3 is TGTGCCAGCTTATATCCGGGGACCGGGGAGCTGTTTTTT. The chain uses TRBV6-5 and TRBJ2-2, with D maybe TRBD2 (5 bases). The V end was cut by 8 bases, the J end by 5 bases, with 12 bases between. CDR1 and CDR2 (germline): MNHEY, SVGAGI. This CDR3 spans 13 amino acids.

The J gene is TRBJ2-7, the V gene TRBV20-1, with no clear D. The CDR3 spans 11 residues. Trimming left V 2 bases short and J 2 bases short, with 4 bases between. In germline, CDR1 is DFQATT, CDR2 SNEGSKA (reference sequence). The CDR3 loop reads CSARSPYEQYF. The CDR3 nucleotides are TGCAGTGCTAGATCCCCCTACGAGCAGTACTTC.

The CDR3 region has the DNA TGTGCCAGCAGCTTAGGCCGGGGGCAGCAGTACTTC. Protein: CASSLGRGQQYF. V and J are TRBV7-6 and TRBJ2-7; D could derive from TRBD1 or TRBD2 (6 bases each). Trimming removed 1 base from V and 8 bases from J, with 9 bases in between. The CDR3 covers 12 residues. Germline V CDR1 and CDR2: SGHVS, FNYEAQ.

The chain employs TRBV28 and TRBJ2-5; D perhaps matches TRBD2 (5 bases). CDR3 length equals 13 residues. Germline V gene lookup returns CDR1 MDHEN and CDR2 SYDVKM. The V end was cut by 3 bases, the J end by 1 base, with 6 bases between. The CDR3 spells CASSFGGQETQYF. In DNA form, the CDR3 reads TGTGCCAGCAGTTTCGGAGGCCAAGAGACCCAGTACTTC.

The chain links TRBV2 to TRBJ1-3; maybe TRBD1 (5 bases). CDR1 is SNHLY, CDR2 FYNNEI, per germline. The CDR3 has 15 amino acids. Trimming pared 6 bases from V and 3 bases from J, leaving 15 bases between. CDR3 nucleotide sequence: TGTGCCAGCAGAAGTAACGGTGGGGGTGGAAACACCATATATTTT. As protein: CASRSNGGGGNTIYF. Combining the CDR3 with reference TRBV2 and TRBJ1-3 gives the whole variable domain EPEVTQTPSHQVTQMGQEVILRCVPISNHLYFYWYRQILGQKVEFLVSFYNNEISEKSEIFDDQFSVERPDGSNFTLKIRSTKLEDSAMYFCASRSNGGGGNTIYFGEGSWLTVV.

The chain recombines TRBV27 with TRBJ2-7, with a possible D match to TRBD1 (6 bases). Germline V CDR1 and CDR2: MNHEY, SMNVEV (reference sequence). Trimming removed 0 bases from V and 1 base from J, with 13 bases in between. CDR3 length equals 16 residues. CDR3 region: CASSLSRGRGSYEQYF. The CDR3 DNA is TGTGCCAGCAGTTTATCAAGAGGCAGGGGATCCTACGAGCAGTACTTC.

The rearrangement links TRBV5-5 to TRBJ2-7, with 9 bases identical to TRBD2. The V gene's germline CDR1 is SGHKS and CDR2 YYEKEE (reference sequence). This CDR3 has 17 residues. V shed 3 bases and J 0 bases; nucleotides not matched to a gene: 10. The CDR3 DNA is TGTGCCAGCAGCTGGTTAGCGGGGGAGCCGAGCTCCTACGAGCAGTACTTC. Translating it yields CASSWLAGEPSSYEQYF.

The chain couples TRBV4-1 to TRBJ1-5; weak D call: TRBD1 (6 bases). This CDR3 is built from 18 residues. Germline V gene lookup returns CDR1 MGHRA and CDR2 YSYEKL. V gave up 3 bases and J gave up 9 bases, with 27 bases separating them. CDR3 in amino acids: CASSQRTGSGTIGSPQHF. The CDR3, as DNA: TGCGCCAGCAGCCAGAGAACAGGGTCCGGAACCATTGGATCGCCCCAGCATTTT.

The chain joins TRBV18 to TRBJ1-4; TRBD1 matches at 9 bases. The J segment lost 8 bases and the V segment lost 4 bases, leaving 5 bases of the junction unmatched. CDR1 KGHSH and CDR2 LQKENI come from the germline V gene. The CDR3 loop spans 14 amino acids. The CDR3 spells CASSRRDRGEKLFF. In DNA form, the CDR3 reads TGTGCCAGCTCACGAAGAGACAGGGGGGAAAAACTGTTTTTT.

The sample holds one count of this clone. The chain joins TRBV19 to TRBJ1-4, with 10 bases that match TRBD1. Germline V gene sequence: CDR1 LNHDA, CDR2 SQIVND (reference sequence). The CDR3 covers 16 residues. V was pared by 4 bases and J by 2 bases, with 4 bases of the junction left unmatched. In nucleotides, the CDR3 is TGTGCCAGTAGTAGAGGGACAGGGGTGACTAATGAAAAACTGTTTTTT. Protein product: CASSRGTGVTNEKLFF.

The chain combines TRBV4-3 with TRBJ1-5; no clear D gene. From germline, CDR1 is LGHNA and CDR2 YSLEER. This CDR3 comprises 14 residues. Trimming cost V 4 bases and J 0 bases, with 7 bases left between them. The CDR3 is CASSRTYSNQPQHF. CDR3 DNA sequence: TGCGCCAGCAGCCGTACTTATAGCAATCAGCCCCAGCATTTT.

V usage is TRBV11-3 and J usage is TRBJ1-5; D is ambiguous. Between the trimmed V and J ends, which lost 1 base and 11 bases, there was a span of 18 bases. Germline CDR1 is SGHNT and CDR2 is YENEEA. The CDR3 runs to 15 residues. The CDR3 DNA follows: TGTGCCAGCAGCTTAGCTCCAATCGGGCCGTCGGCCCAGCATTTT. Encoded protein: CASSLAPIGPSAQHF.

The chain joins TRBV7-7 to TRBJ2-3, with D possibly TRBD2 on 5 matching bases. The CDR3 spans 16 residues. In germline, CDR1 is SSHAT, CDR2 FNYEAQ (reference sequence). Trimming removed 1 base at V and 1 base at J, with 12 bases between. The DNA for the CDR3 is TGTGCCAGCAGCTTAGGTGTAAGCGGTGGCACAGATACGCAGTATTTT. Its translation: CASSLGVSGGTDTQYF.

V gene TRBV5-4 combines with J gene TRBJ2-4, with 8 bases that match TRBD2. Germline CDR1 reads SGHNT; CDR2 reads YYREEE (reference sequence). With V trimmed by 0 bases and J by 5 bases, 1 base remained unmatched. The CDR3 runs 14 residues. As DNA, the CDR3 is TGTGCCAGCAGCTTGGAAGCGGGGGAAAACATTCAGTACTTC. Its translation: CASSLEAGENIQYF.

This chain connects TRBV6-1 to TRBJ2-2, with 7 bases lining up with TRBD1. The germline gives CDR1 MNHNS, CDR2 SASEGT. The length of the CDR3 is 15 residues. Trimming cost V 4 bases and J 0 bases; bases outside gene matches: 2. The CDR3 nucleotides are TGTGCCAGCAGTGCTGGGACAGCGAACACCGGGGAGCTGTTTTTT. Translated: CASSAGTANTGELFF.

This chain joins TRBV4-3 and TRBJ2-7; D call uncertain. This CDR3 has 13 amino acids. CDR1 is LGHNA, CDR2 YSLEER, per germline. Trimming pared 3 bases from V and 4 bases from J, leaving 10 bases between. CDR3 sequence (DNA): TGCGCCAGCAGCCAGGGATCTTTGTACGAGCAGTACTTC. Amino acid sequence: CASSQGSLYEQYF.

The rearrangement links TRBV5-1 to TRBJ1-1; D may be TRBD1 (6 bases). The V and J ends lost 4 bases and 1 base respectively, with 23 bases between them. Germline lookup yields CDR1 SGHRS and CDR2 YFSETQ. This CDR3 comprises 18 residues. The CDR3 DNA sequence: TGCGCCAGCAGCGATGGAACAGGGAAGTTTAAGGAGAACACTGAAGCTTTCTTT. It yields the protein CASSDGTGKFKENTEAFF.

CDR3 coding DNA: TGTGCAATCAGGAGGGAGTTCTTC. As protein: CAIRREFF. The genes are TRBV12-2 and TRBJ2-1; TRBD2 is the table's D call, not checked against the DNA. TRBV12-2 is classified as a pseudogene. The CDR3 sequence is 8 residues long.

This rearrangement joins TRBV14 to TRBJ1-3, with no clear D. Germline CDR1 SGHDN, CDR2 FVKESK. V was clipped by 4 bases and J by 3 bases, with 10 bases between them. The CDR3 consists of 14 residues. The CDR3 is CASSPLPGGNTIYF. CDR3 bases: TGTGCCAGCAGCCCCCTACCAGGTGGAAACACCATATATTTT. Full variable domain (rest looked up from reference TRBV14 and TRBJ1-3): EAGVTQFPSHSVIEKGQTVTLRCDPISGHDNLYWYRRVMGKEIKFLLHFVKESKQDESGMPNNRFLAERTGGTYSTLKVQPAELEDSGVYFCASSPLPGGNTIYFGEGSWLTVV.

V and J are TRBV15 and TRBJ2-3; 10 bases line up with TRBD2. The CDR3 contains 20 residues. Looked up from germline, CDR1 is LNHNV and CDR2 is YYDKDF (reference sequence). Trimming cost V 1 base and J 2 bases; bases outside gene matches: 15. As DNA, the CDR3 is TGTGCCACCAGCAGAGCCGCCAGGGCCGTCCTAGCGGGGGCCACAGATACGCAGTATTTT. Amino acids: CATSRAARAVLAGATDTQYF.

This clone appeared once. V usage is TRBV28 and J usage is TRBJ1-5, with D possibly being TRBD1 (5 bases). The CDR3 runs to 18 residues. V dropped 2 bases and J dropped 4 bases, with 21 bases sitting between them. Per germline, CDR1 MDHEN and CDR2 SYDVKM. CDR3 DNA: TGTGCCAGCAGTTTACGGGCGCAGGGTACCTTCTCTAATCAGCCCCAGCATTTT. It codes for CASSLRAQGTFSNQPQHF.

The chain recombines TRBV19 with TRBJ1-6; no clear D gene. CDR1 and CDR2 from the germline V gene are LNHDA and SQIVND (reference sequence). The V end was cut by 5 bases, the J end by 10 bases, with 12 bases between. This CDR3 has 13 amino acids. CDR3 loop: CASSGMGGSPLHF. CDR3 in DNA: TGTGCCAGTAGTGGGATGGGTGGCTCACCCCTCCACTTT. Full variable domain (remainder filled in from reference TRBV19 and TRBJ1-6): DGGITQSPKYLFRKEGQNVTLSCEQNLNHDAMYWYRQDPGQGLRLIYYSQIVNDFQKGDIAEGYSVSREKKESFPLTVTSAQKNPTAFYLCASSGMGGSPLHFGNGTRLTVT.